Listed below are T cell receptor beta chains from one sample, sequenced in a study of beta chain features in type 1 diabetes. Libraries were prepared by immunoSEQ multiplex PCR; TCRdb keeps only in-frame clonotypes and omits some of them. The profile covers approximately 280,000 clones, with over 12% appearing a single time and roughly 0.015% taken by the ten largest. The specimen was naive CD4+ T cells from blood. The origin of the receptors is a man younger than 35 with type 1 diabetes. Both conserved end residues are part of each CDR3. D genes are given only for firm matches. For some rows the clone size is stated as once, few or many, or as a class when expanded; others skip it.

TRBV10-1	few	TRBJ2-1	TRBD2	TGCGCCAGCAGTTCGGGCGGGGGGCTGGACAATGAGCAGTTCTTC	CASSSGGGLDNEQFF
TRBV5-1	few	TRBJ2-1	-	TGCGCCAGCAGCTTTCAGGACAGAAGCTCCTACAATGAGCAGTTCTTC	CASSFQDRSSYNEQFF
TRBV6-5	few	TRBJ2-7	-	TGTGCCAGCAGTTACTCCCGGGACTACGAGCAGTACTTC	CASSYSRDYEQYF
TRBV5-5	-	TRBJ2-1	-	TGTGCCAGCAGCATCAGGGGCAGGTTCAGTGAGCAGTTCTTC	CASSIRGRFSEQFF
TRBV5-4	-	TRBJ2-3	-	TGTGCCAGCAGCATGCGACAGTTAGGAGATACGCAGTATTTT	CASSMRQLGDTQYF
TRBV7-9	-	TRBJ1-2	TRBD1	TGTGCCAGCAGCTCGGACAGGGGCTTTCCCTCCATGTCTGGCTACACCTTC	CASSSDRGFPSMSGYTF
TRBV30	-	TRBJ2-5	TRBD2	TGTGCCTGGAGTACTACTAGCGCGCCCCAGGGGACCCAGTACTTC	CAWSTTSAPQGTQYF
TRBV18	few	TRBJ2-5	-	TGTGCCAGCTCCCCGGGACTTATGTCGGAGACCCAGTACTTC	CASSPGLMSETQYF
TRBV7-9	-	TRBJ2-2	-	TGTGCCAGCGGAGGGAGGGAGCTGTTTTTT	CASGGRELFF
TRBV27	-	TRBJ2-7	TRBD2	TGTGCCGGGACTAGACTAGCCAGATACGAGCAGTACTTC	CAGTRLARYEQYF
TRBV4-3	-	TRBJ2-3	-	TGCGCCAGCAGCCAAGATCTAGCTAGAATAGATACGCAGTATTTT	CASSQDLARIDTQYF
TRBV29-1	-	TRBJ1-2	TRBD1	TGCAGCGCGGGACAGGGGCGGTCTGGCTACACCTTC	CSAGQGRSGYTF
TRBV5-4	few	TRBJ2-1	-	TGTGCCGAGAGTAGCGGCCATGAGCAGTTCTTC	CAESSGHEQFF
TRBV28	once	TRBJ1-5	-	TGTGCCAGCAGTTTAGGTGGGGGCTGGCCCCAGCATTTT	CASSLGGGWPQHF
TRBV6-5	few	TRBJ2-7	TRBD1	TGTGCCAGCAGTTCGAACCGGGACAGGGGCGAGCAGTACTTC	CASSSNRDRGEQYF
TRBV9	few	TRBJ1-1	TRBD1	TGTGCCAGCAGCGGCTGGACAGGGCAAGATACTGAAGCTTTCTTT	CASSGWTGQDTEAFF
TRBV28	few	TRBJ1-5	TRBD1	TGTGCCAGCAGTTTCTCACAGGGGTATAGCAATCAGCCCCAGCATTTT	CASSFSQGYSNQPQHF